Below are 13 T cell receptor beta chains sequenced from a single sample in a study of shared clonotypes between healthy human individuals. Assay: immunoSEQ multiplex PCR; the TCRdb copy retains only in-frame clones and omits some. Of approximately 940,000 clones listed, over 60% are singletons. The sequencing sample was made of memory CD4+ T cells sorted from blood. Subset indicated: CD45RA-negative fraction. These receptors originate from a man aged 18 to 29 in good health.

In its sample, this clone was seen many times. V usage is TRBV5-1 and J usage is TRBJ2-1; D is uncertain. The CDR3 runs 13 residues. Trimming cost V 0 bases and J 6 bases, with 7 bases left between them. CDR1 is SGHRS and CDR2 is YFSETQ in the germline V gene. CDR3 bases: TGCGCCAGCAGCTTGGGCACGATCAATGAGCAGTTCTTC. Its translation is CASSLGTINEQFF.

The V call is TRBV14, the J call TRBJ2-2, with TRBD1 matching 8 bases. Looked up from germline, CDR1 is SGHDN and CDR2 is FVKESK. J was trimmed by 8 bases and V by 6 bases; bases with no gene match: 8. CDR3 length: 14 residues. The CDR3 nucleotides read TGTGCCAGCAGAGCGACAGGGGAGGCGGGGGAGCTGTTTTTT. Translation: CASRATGEAGELFF.

The V gene is TRBV9, the J gene TRBJ1-1, with 10 nucleotides matching TRBD1. Trimming removed 1 base from V and 2 bases from J; junction bases left unmatched: 2. The CDR3 runs to 15 residues. Germline-derived CDR1 and CDR2 are SGDLS and YYNGEE. Here the CDR3 DNA reads TGTGCCAGCAGCGTACGGGACAGGGGTAACACTGAAGCTTTCTTT. Its protein is CASSVRDRGNTEAFF.

The rearrangement uses TRBV6-6 and TRBJ2-5, with a tentative D call TRBD2 (5 bases). CDR1 is MNHNY, CDR2 SVGAGI, per germline (reference sequence). The CDR3 length is 13 residues. V shed 0 bases and J shed 4 bases, with 6 bases lying between them. CDR3: CASSYSGVETQYF. The DNA for the CDR3 is TGTGCCAGCAGTTACTCCGGGGTAGAGACCCAGTACTTC.

The rearrangement uses TRBV29-1 and TRBJ1-2, with D maybe TRBD1 (5 bases). The V end was cut by 4 bases, the J end by 4 bases, with 10 bases between. The CDR3 covers 12 residues. Germline V gene sequence: CDR1 SQVTM, CDR2 ANQGSEA. CDR3 amino acids: CSVGGDRYGYTF. The CDR3 DNA follows: TGCAGCGTTGGCGGGGACCGCTATGGCTACACCTTC. The full variable domain, rest sourced from reference TRBV29-1 and TRBJ1-2, is SAVISQKPSRDICQRGTSLTIQCQVDSQVTMMFWYRQQPGQSLTLIATANQGSEATYESGFVIDKFPISRPNLTFSTLTVSNMSPEDSSIYLCSVGGDRYGYTFGSGTRLTVV.

V is TRBV6-6 and J is TRBJ1-6; TRBD1 agrees at 9 bases. Germline V gene sequence: CDR1 MNHNY, CDR2 SVGAGI (reference sequence). V lost 7 bases, J lost 9 bases, and 10 bases stayed unmatched. CDR3 length equals 15 residues. CDR3 bases: TGTGCCAGCATTAAGGGGACAGGGAAGGTTTCACCCCTCCACTTT. Translation: CASIKGTGKVSPLHF.

The chain links TRBV20-1 to TRBJ2-1; perhaps TRBD2 as D (6 bases). Germline values: CDR1 DFQATT, CDR2 SNEGSKA (reference sequence). The CDR3 consists of 11 residues. The CDR3 protein is CGGLRSNEQFF. CDR3 in DNA: TGCGGGGGGTTGCGGAGCAATGAGCAGTTCTTC.

This clone is a singleton in its sample. This chain uses TRBV14 with TRBJ1-4; D not resolved. V was cut by 0 bases and J by 7 bases, with 12 bases left in between. From germline, CDR1 is SGHDN and CDR2 FVKESK. The CDR3 runs 15 residues. The CDR3 nucleotides read TGTGCCAGCAGCCAAGAACTGGGTCTTACTGAAAAACTGTTTTTT. It is translated as CASSQELGLTEKLFF.

In its sample, this clone was seen a few times. V is TRBV10-2 and J is TRBJ2-2; D is undetermined. The length of the CDR3 is 12 residues. V was pared by 6 bases and J by 6 bases, with 8 bases between. Per the germline V gene, CDR1 is WSHSY and CDR2 is SAAADI. In DNA form, the CDR3 reads TGCGCCAGCAGGATTGGTCCCGGGGAGCTGTTTTTT. Translation gives CASRIGPGELFF.

The chain links TRBV19 to TRBJ1-6, with D tentatively TRBD1 (6 bases). The CDR3 spans 16 residues. Germline V lookup: CDR1 LNHDA, CDR2 SQIVND (reference sequence). The germline V and J ends were trimmed by 6 bases and 8 bases, with 20 bases remaining between them. The CDR3: CASSGRSRGMDSPLHF. CDR3 in DNA: TGTGCCAGTAGCGGCAGGAGTAGGGGGATGGATTCACCCCTCCACTTT.

V is TRBV15 and J is TRBJ1-5; 9 nucleotides agree with TRBD1. CDR1 is LNHNV, CDR2 YYDKDF, per germline (reference sequence). The CDR3 spans 17 residues. V shed 3 bases, J shed 5 bases, and the junction held 11 bases outside the gene matches. The CDR3 region is CATSSGTGGGWYQPQHF. The CDR3 coding sequence is TGTGCCACCAGCAGCGGAACAGGGGGCGGGTGGTATCAGCCCCAGCATTTT. The variable domain in full, completed from reference TRBV15 and TRBJ1-5, reads DAMVIQNPRYQVTQFGKPVTLSCSQTLNHNVMYWYQQKSSQAPKLLFHYYDKDFNNEADTPDNFQSRRPNTSFCFLDIRSPGLGDTAMYLCATSSGTGGGWYQPQHFGDGTRLSIL.

The chain combines TRBV7-9 with TRBJ2-7, with 8 bases that match TRBD2. With V trimmed by 3 bases and J by 7 bases, 14 bases remained unmatched. This CDR3 has 16 amino acids. Germline-derived CDR1 and CDR2 are SEHNR and FQNEAQ (reference sequence). CDR3 sequence: CASSFGRLAMVKEQYF. The CDR3 coding sequence is TGTGCCAGCAGCTTCGGACGACTAGCGATGGTGAAAGAGCAGTACTTC.

The chain is built from TRBV7-2 and TRBJ1-2; D gene unclear. This CDR3 spans 12 amino acids. Trimming removed 3 bases at V and 0 bases at J, with 2 bases between. Germline V gene lookup returns CDR1 SGHTA and CDR2 FQGNSA. The chain's CDR3 is CASSFSNYGYTF. CDR3 DNA sequence: TGTGCCAGCAGCTTTTCTAACTATGGCTACACCTTC.